This paragraph covers one T cell receptor beta chain sequence. This sample is part of a study of blood T cell repertoires in COVID-19. On the study more broadly: The study drew acute and convalescent COVID-19 samples from the United States, Italy and Spain. Sources were T cells, B-cell-depleted T cells, or PBMCs; the material itself was cDNA or gDNA.

A Seattle source enrolled patients during active infection and followed them longitudinally. As handled by the study authors: Nucleated cell counts were estimated from reference gene primer amplification. Produced via immunoSEQ multiplex PCR; TCRdb's table is partial and in-frame only. Clone size and V and J calls were adopted from that table, with D and trimming inferred from the DNA. The top ten clones hold roughly 2.2% of a sample with about 210,000 clones, 85% of them seen once. The source of this sequence is an older woman with COVID-19, enrolled during active disease. The sequenced sample was peripheral blood.

The CDR3 DNA is TGTGCCAGCAGCTACGCGTATAACTATGGCTACACCTTC. As protein: CASSYAYNYGYTF. The rearrangement links TRBV5-5 to TRBJ1-2; no firm D call. Between the trimmed V and J ends, which lost 3 bases and 1 base, there was a span of 7 bases. The CDR3 has 13 residues. CDR1 and CDR2 from the germline V gene are SGHKS and YYEKEE (reference sequence).